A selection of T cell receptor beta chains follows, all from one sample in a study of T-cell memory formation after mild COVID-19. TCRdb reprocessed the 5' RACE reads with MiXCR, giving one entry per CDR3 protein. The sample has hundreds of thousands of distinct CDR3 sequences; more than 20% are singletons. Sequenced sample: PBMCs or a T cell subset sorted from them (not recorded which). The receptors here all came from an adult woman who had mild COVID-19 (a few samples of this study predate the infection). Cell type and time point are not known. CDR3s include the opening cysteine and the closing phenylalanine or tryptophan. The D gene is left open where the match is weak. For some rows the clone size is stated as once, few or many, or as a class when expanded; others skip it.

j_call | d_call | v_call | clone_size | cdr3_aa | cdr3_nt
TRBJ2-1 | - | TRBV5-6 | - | CASSLRSSGHLWGNEQFF | TGTGCCAGCAGCTTGAGGTCATCCGGACACCTATGGGGCAATGAGCAGTTCTTC
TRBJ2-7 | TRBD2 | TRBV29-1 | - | CSVEGGGAAHEQYF | TGCAGCGTTGAAGGCGGGGGGGCGGCCCACGAGCAGTACTTC
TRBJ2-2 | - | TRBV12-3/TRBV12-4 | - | CASSPIDQGVTGELFF | TGTGCCAGCAGTCCCATCGATCAGGGTGTAACCGGGGAGCTGTTTTTT
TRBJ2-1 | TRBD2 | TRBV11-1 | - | CASSFLAGERNEQFF | TGTGCCAGCAGCTTCCTAGCGGGAGAAAGGAATGAGCAGTTCTTC
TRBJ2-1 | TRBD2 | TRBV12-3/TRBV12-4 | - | CASSFASGRFLEQFF | TGTGCCAGCAGTTTTGCTAGCGGGAGATTTCTTGAGCAGTTCTTC
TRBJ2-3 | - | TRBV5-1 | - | CASSLVFGEITDTQYF | TGCGCCAGCAGCTTGGTATTCGGGGAGATCACAGATACGCAGTATTTT
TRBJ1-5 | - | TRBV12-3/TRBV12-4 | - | CASKTRGTPNQPQHF | TGTGCCAGCAAGACGAGGGGGACACCTAATCAGCCCCAGCATTTT
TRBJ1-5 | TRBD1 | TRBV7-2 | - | CASSTGVGQPQHF | TGTGCCAGCAGTACAGGGGTCGGTCAGCCCCAGCATTTT
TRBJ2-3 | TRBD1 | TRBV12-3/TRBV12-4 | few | CATMDSRGGLDTQYF | TGTGCCACCATGGATAGCCGAGGGGGCCTGGATACGCAGTATTTT
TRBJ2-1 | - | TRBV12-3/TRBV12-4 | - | CASSPPRGGYNEQFF | TGTGCCAGCAGTCCCCCGAGAGGAGGCTACAATGAGCAGTTCTTC
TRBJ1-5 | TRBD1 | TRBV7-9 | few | CASSSGGTGGQGNQPQHF | TGTGCCAGCAGCTCGGGGGGTACAGGGGGCCAGGGCAATCAGCCCCAGCATTTT
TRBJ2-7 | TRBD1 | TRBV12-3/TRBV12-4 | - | CASSRRGSSSEQYF | TGTGCCAGCAGTCGCAGGGGGAGCTCCTCCGAGCAGTACTTC
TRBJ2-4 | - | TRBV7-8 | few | CASSLAMGIQYF | TGTGCCAGCAGCTTAGCCATGGGCATTCAGTACTTC
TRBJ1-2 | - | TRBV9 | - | CASSVAVREMDRGGYTF | TGTGCCAGCAGCGTAGCCGTCAGGGAAATGGATCGTGGAGGCTACACCTTC
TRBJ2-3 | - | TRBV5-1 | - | CASSLAPRDNTDTQYF | TGCGCCAGCAGCTTGGCACCCCGGGACAACACAGATACGCAGTATTTT
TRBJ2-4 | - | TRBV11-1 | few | CASSGSVDYDGTNNKNIQYF | TGTGCCAGCAGCGGCTCAGTCGACTATGACGGAACCAACAACAAAAACATTCAGTACTTC
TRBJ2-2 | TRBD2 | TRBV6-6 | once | CASSYSAGGPVGELFF | TGTGCCAGCAGTTACTCGGCGGGAGGGCCTGTCGGGGAGCTGTTTTTT
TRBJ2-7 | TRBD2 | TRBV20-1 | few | CSASQGLAGGLAYEQYF | TGCAGTGCTAGCCAGGGACTAGCGGGAGGGCTCGCCTACGAGCAGTACTTC
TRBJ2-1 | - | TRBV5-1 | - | CASSLAPNPGQFF | TGCGCCAGCAGCTTGGCTCCCAACCCAGGGCAGTTCTTC
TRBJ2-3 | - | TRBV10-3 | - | CAISEEAMSRGTDTQYF | TGTGCCATCAGTGAAGAAGCTATGTCTCGGGGGACAGATACGCAGTATTTT
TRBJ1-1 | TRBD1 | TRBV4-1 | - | CASSTRGQGRTEAFF | TGCGCCAGCAGCACCCGGGGACAGGGAAGGACTGAAGCTTTCTTT
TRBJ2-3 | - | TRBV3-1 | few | CASSQELTGYTDTQYF | TGTGCCAGCAGCCAAGAACTGACTGGGTACACAGATACGCAGTATTTT
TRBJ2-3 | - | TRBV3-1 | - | CASSQDPALDPDTQYF | TGTGCCAGCAGCCAAGATCCGGCGTTGGACCCAGATACGCAGTATTTT
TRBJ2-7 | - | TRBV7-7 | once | CASSRFQGDEQYF | TGTGCTAGCAGCAGGTTCCAAGGCGACGAGCAGTACTTC
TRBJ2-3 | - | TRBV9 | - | CASSTGGSDTQYF | TGTGCCAGCAGCACCGGGGGTTCAGATACGCAGTATTTT
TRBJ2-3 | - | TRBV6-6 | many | CASSVSGDTQYF | TGTGCCAGTTCTGTCTCCGGAGATACGCAGTATTTT
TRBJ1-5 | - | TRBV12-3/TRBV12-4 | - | CAISTTLLQPQHF | TGTGCCATCTCTACGACCCTGCTTCAGCCCCAGCATTTT
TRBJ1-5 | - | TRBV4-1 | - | CASSQEAGSASAFWPQHF | TGCGCCAGCAGCCAAGAAGCTGGATCAGCTTCAGCATTTTGGCCCCAGCATTTT
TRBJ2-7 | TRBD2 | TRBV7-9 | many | CASSFPSGSYEQYF | TGTGCCAGCAGCTTCCCTAGCGGGAGCTACGAGCAGTACTTC
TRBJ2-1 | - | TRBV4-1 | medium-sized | CASSLTPPGDFSYNEQFF | TGCGCCAGCAGCCTCACCCCTCCGGGGGACTTCTCCTACAATGAGCAGTTCTTC
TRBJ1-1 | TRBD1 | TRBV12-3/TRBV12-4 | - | CASKPTGVDTEAFF | TGTGCCAGCAAACCAACAGGGGTGGACACTGAAGCTTTCTTT
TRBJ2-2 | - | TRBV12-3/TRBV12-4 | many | CASSLSQGYTGELFF | TGTGCCAGCAGTTTAAGCCAGGGGTACACCGGGGAGCTGTTTTTT
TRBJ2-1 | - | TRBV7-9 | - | CSEGYNEQFF | TGTTCTGAGGGCTACAATGAGCAGTTCTTC
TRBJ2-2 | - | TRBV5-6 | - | CASSLTGRYTGELFF | TGTGCCAGCAGCTTGACAGGGCGTTACACCGGGGAGCTGTTTTTT
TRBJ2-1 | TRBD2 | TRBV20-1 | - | CSARISGMNEQFF | TGCAGTGCTAGGATTAGCGGGATGAATGAGCAGTTCTTC
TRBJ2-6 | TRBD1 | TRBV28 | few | CASSTYRGPGANVLTF | TGTGCCAGCAGTACGTACAGGGGGCCTGGGGCCAACGTCCTGACTTTC
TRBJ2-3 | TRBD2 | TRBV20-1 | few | CSASRSGGSTDTQYF | TGCAGTGCTAGCCGGAGCGGGGGGTCGACAGATACGCAGTATTTT